In its sample, the clone carrying this TCR beta chain was seen a few times. Its antigen is as yet unknown. This entry comes from a study of early T cells in non-severe SARS-CoV-2 infection. Study-wide context: Chains from this unsorted whole-blood bulk RNA could not be paired. Overall study results and limits: The study's VDJdb matching favored anti-spike CD8 responses and missed private and CD4 specificities.

Trimming left V 5 bases short and J 2 bases short, with 13 bases between. The CDR3 length is 13 residues. The germline V gene has CDR1 SQVTM and CDR2 ANQGSEA. Separate cDNA molecules each had unique molecular identifiers attached to them. TCRdb reprocessed the 5' RACE reads with MiXCR, giving one entry per CDR3 protein. The table has approximately 90,000 distinct CDR3 sequences, 12% seen once. The receptor's source is an adult who was a healthcare worker with PCR-confirmed SARS-CoV-2 infection or an uninfected control (not recorded which). The chain carries TRBV29-1 and TRBJ2-7; D remains unclear. The sample in question was whole blood, obtained at baseline. CDR3 in DNA: TGCAGCGTTAGGATTGGCAGCCCCTACGAGCAGTACTTC. Its protein product is CSVRIGSPYEQYF.